This T cell receptor beta chain was sequenced in a study of cytomegalovirus exposure and HLA in healthy donors. About the research overall: Among around 180 million T cells, an earlier analysis found 95 million to 140 million unique TCR beta sequences. Points from the study as a whole: Among donors in an Asian-associated ancestry cluster, a later analysis reportedly found fewer N-insertions than the roughly 650-donor mean. Previous analysis showed most TCR beta V segments were productive about 87% or about 30% of the time. Beyond CMV serostatus, there was no information to go on about immune exposure.

Points on this clone: Its matching antigen is unknown.

The germline gives CDR1 SEHNR, CDR2 FQNEAQ (reference sequence). The V gene end was trimmed by 3 bases and the J gene end by 5 bases; junction bases not matched to a gene: 2. The CDR3 has 14 amino acids. Use of 60 Vbeta and 13 Jbeta primers characterized the PCR. Clones were read by immunoSEQ multiplex PCR, and TCRdb kept only the in-frame ones, dropping some. The sample has some 200,000 clones, about 89% seen once. V is TRBV7-9 and J is TRBJ2-2, with 8 nucleotides matching TRBD1. Input material: PBMCs. This clonotype originated in a woman in her late teens or twenties in good health and CMV-seronegative. CDR3 DNA: TGTGCCAGCAGCTTTACAGGGGGGACCGGGGAGCTGTTTTTT. It translates to CASSFTGGTGELFF. Drawing the rest from reference TRBV7-9 and TRBJ2-2, the complete variable domain is DTGVSQNPRHKITKRGQNVTFRCDPISEHNRLYWYRQTLGQGPEFLTYFQNEAQLEKSRLLSDRFSAERPKGSFSTLEIQRTEQGDSAMYLCASSFTGGTGELFFGEGSRLTVL.